The present entry profiles one T cell receptor (beta chain) with its context. What it binds is unknown. The record originates from a study of cytomegalovirus exposure and HLA in healthy donors. Findings and limits, study-wide: That first-cohort TCR clusters tended to co-occur in the 100 to 150 validation repertoires was found in a later analysis. Whilst most TCR sequences proved rare, a subset of public TCRs occurred across many donors.

The donors were part of the validation cohort of more than 90 subjects. That cohort was separate from the first cohort, which comprised fewer than 800 subjects. The table came from immunoSEQ multiplex PCR; TCRdb's copy has only in-frame clones and leaves some out. The table has some 150,000 clones, around 84% seen once. V was pared by 7 bases and J by 1 base, with 7 bases between. This CDR3 is 11 amino acids long. CDR1 is SQVTM, CDR2 ANQGSEA, per germline. The clonotype originates from a human donor in good health. V usage is TRBV29-1 and J usage is TRBJ1-1; D gene uncertain. Sequencing was carried out using PBMCs. In nucleotides, the CDR3 is TGCAGCGCCTCAGGGAACACTGAAGCTTTCTTT. Its protein is CSASGNTEAFF.